This T cell receptor (beta chain) originates from a study of patients with pleural tuberculosis (dated by TCRdb to the mid-2010s). The junction shows trimming of 1 base on V and 3 bases on J, and the gene matches do not reach 5 bases of it. As encoded in the germline V gene (reference sequence), CDR1 is SGHKS while CDR2 is YYEKEE. The CDR3 contains 15 residues, cysteine and phenylalanine counted. The read is trimmed to its CDR3 DNA, 45 bases read in frame from base 1. As to this clonotype: The antigen it binds to is not known. The record has no base qualities; no much larger clone is one base away.

For sequencing, an Illumina Genome Analyzer IIx was employed. The public reads were reanalyzed by TCRdb: fastp trimming at Q25, MiXCR alignment, in-frame beta chains only. Each entry is one CDR3 protein sequence, shown with its most common DNA and genes. In this sample the table shows about 29,000 distinct CDR3 sequences, more than 15% of which occur a single time. The ten most abundant clones make up 3% to 4% of the sample. Sample: peripheral blood. This TCR came from a human donor with pleural tuberculosis. The chain couples TRBV5-5 to TRBJ2-7; 9 middle bases align to TRBD1. In nucleotide form, the sequence is TGTGCCAGCAGCTTGAGTCGGGACAGGGACTACGAGCAGTACTTC. Its coded protein is CASSLSRDRDYEQYF.